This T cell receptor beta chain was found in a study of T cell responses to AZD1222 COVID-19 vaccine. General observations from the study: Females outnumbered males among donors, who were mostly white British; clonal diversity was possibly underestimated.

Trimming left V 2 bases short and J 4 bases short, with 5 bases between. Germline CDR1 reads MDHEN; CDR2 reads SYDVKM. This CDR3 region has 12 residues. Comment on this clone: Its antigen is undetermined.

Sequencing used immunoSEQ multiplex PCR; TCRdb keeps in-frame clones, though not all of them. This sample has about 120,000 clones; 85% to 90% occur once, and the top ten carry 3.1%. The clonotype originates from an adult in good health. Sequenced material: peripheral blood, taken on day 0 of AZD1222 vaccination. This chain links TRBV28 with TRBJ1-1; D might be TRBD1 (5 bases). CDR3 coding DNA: TGTGCCAGCAGTTTACAGGGCACTGAAGCTTTCTTT. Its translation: CASSLQGTEAFF.